This is a list of T cell receptor beta chains from one sample in a study of regulatory T cells in long-lasting Graves disease. TCRdb recomputed calls from the multiplex PCR reads with MiXCR, one row per CDR3 protein. The sample records some 250,000 distinct CDR3 sequences, about 19% being singletons. The starting material was peripheral blood mononuclear cells (PBMCs), obtained at new diagnosis, from a patient treated with antithyroid drugs. Source of these receptors: a female donor with Graves disease. CDR3s include the opening cysteine and the closing phenylalanine or tryptophan. D genes are given only for firm matches. Only part of the rows carry a size: once, few, many, or a class if the clone is expanded.

TRBJ2-7,.,TRBD1,TRBV29-1,CSVEGGTGSYNEQYF,TGCAGCGTTGAAGGTGGGACAGGGAGTTACAATGAGCAGTACTTC
TRBJ2-3,.,TRBD1,TRBV18,CASSPWTGGPDTQYF,TGTGCCAGCTCACCCTGGACAGGGGGCCCAGATACGCAGTATTTT
TRBJ2-7,many,.,TRBV20-1,CSAEDRVSSYEQYF,TGCAGTGCTGAGGATCGTGTAAGCTCCTACGAGCAGTACTTC
TRBJ1-3,.,.,TRBV4-1,CASSHPLNSGNTIYF,TGCGCCAGCAGCCATCCTCTTAACTCTGGAAACACCATATATTTT
TRBJ1-5,many,.,TRBV6-1,CASSPRQHLSNQPQHF,TGTGCCAGCAGCCCCAGACAACACCTTAGCAATCAGCCCCAGCATTTT
TRBJ2-3,once,TRBD1,TRBV20-1,CSARDPGQGPDTQYF,TGCAGTGCTAGAGATCCGGGACAGGGCCCAGATACGCAGTATTTT
TRBJ2-1,.,TRBD2,TRBV11-2,CASSLLAGGQDEQFF,TGTGCCAGCAGCTTATTAGCGGGGGGGCAGGATGAGCAGTTCTTC
TRBJ2-7,.,TRBD1,TRBV19,CASSISGQGANEQYF,TGTGCCAGTAGTATATCGGGACAGGGGGCAAACGAGCAGTACTTC
TRBJ1-5,many,.,TRBV12-3/TRBV12-4,CASSRSHNQPQHF,TGTGCCAGCAGCAGGTCGCACAATCAGCCCCAGCATTTT
TRBJ1-1,many,TRBD1,TRBV11-1,CASSLGTVSEAFF,TGTGCCAGCAGCTTGGGGACAGTTAGTGAAGCTTTCTTT
TRBJ1-2,.,TRBD1,TRBV7-2,CASSSTTGKFDGYTF,TGTGCCAGCAGCTCGACGACAGGGAAGTTCGATGGCTACACCTTC
TRBJ2-5,.,TRBD1,TRBV28,CASSTRTGGGETQYF,TGTGCCAGCAGCACCCGGACAGGGGGCGGGGAGACCCAGTACTTC
TRBJ2-1,few,.,TRBV4-3,CASSQDTSSYNEQFF,TGCGCCAGCAGCCAAGACACCTCCTCCTACAATGAGCAGTTCTTC
TRBJ2-2,.,.,TRBV10-3,CAIGDPNTGELFF,TGTGCCATCGGGGATCCGAACACCGGGGAGCTGTTTTTT
TRBJ1-1,many,TRBD1,TRBV7-2,CASRLGQGGTEAFF,TGTGCCAGCAGGTTGGGACAGGGAGGGACTGAAGCTTTCTTT
TRBJ2-7,many,TRBD2,TRBV6-5,CASTKSPGLARNEQYF,TGTGCCAGCACTAAAAGCCCGGGACTAGCGAGGAACGAGCAGTACTTC
TRBJ1-2,many,.,TRBV19,CASRRTIQYNYGYTF,TGTGCCAGTAGGCGGACAATTCAATATAACTATGGCTACACCTTC
TRBJ1-1,few,.,TRBV19,CASIPDGGWTEAFF,TGTGCCAGTATCCCCGATGGAGGCTGGACTGAAGCTTTCTTT
TRBJ1-6,many,.,TRBV6-2/TRBV6-3,CASSYPAPLHF,TGTGCCAGCAGTTACCCGGCACCCCTCCACTTT
TRBJ2-1,many,TRBD2,TRBV7-9,CASSQPRIAGFIYNEQFF,TGTGCCAGCAGTCAACCCCGAATAGCGGGATTTATATACAATGAGCAGTTCTTC
TRBJ2-2,many,TRBD1,TRBV12-3/TRBV12-4,CASSLGGTGGDTGELFF,TGTGCCAGCAGTTTAGGTGGGACAGGGGGCGACACCGGGGAGCTGTTTTTT
TRBJ1-5,.,.,TRBV20-1,CSAGPPQDNQPQHF,TGCAGTGCTGGACCCCCGCAGGACAATCAGCCCCAGCATTTT
TRBJ2-5,.,TRBD2,TRBV4-3,CASSQRTSGASQETQYF,TGCGCCAGCAGCCAGCGGACTAGCGGGGCGTCCCAAGAGACCCAGTACTTC
TRBJ2-1,.,TRBD2,TRBV9,CASSSHTSGGIDEQFF,TGTGCCAGCAGCTCCCACACTAGCGGGGGGATCGATGAGCAGTTCTTC
TRBJ1-2,.,TRBD1,TRBV28,CASSLLVGQDYGYTF,TGTGCCAGCAGCCTCCTCGTGGGACAGGACTATGGCTACACCTTC
TRBJ2-5,.,.,TRBV20-1,CSGAGDTQETQYF,TGCAGTGGTGCGGGGGACACCCAAGAGACCCAGTACTTC
TRBJ2-1,many,TRBD1,TRBV18,CASSPQDTRDREVF,TGTGCCAGCTCACCGCAGGACACCCGGGACAGGGAGGTCTTC
TRBJ2-3,many,.,TRBV5-1,CASSLGGSLTDTQYF,TGCGCCAGCAGCTTGGGAGGGAGCTTGACAGATACGCAGTATTTT
TRBJ1-1,many,.,TRBV28,CASSRQGRAFF,TGTGCCAGCAGTCGGCAGGGCAGGGCTTTCTTT
TRBJ1-2,many,.,TRBV6-1,CASSTISGTVYGYTF,TGTGCCAGCAGTACGATCAGCGGGACGGTCTATGGCTACACCTTC
TRBJ1-3,many,.,TRBV12-3/TRBV12-4,CASTLRGGTGNTIYF,TGTGCCAGCACCCTCAGAGGAGGGACTGGAAACACCATATATTTT
TRBJ2-2,many,.,TRBV3-1,CASSQEVGFGTGELFF,TGTGCCAGCAGCCAAGAAGTAGGGTTCGGAACCGGGGAGCTGTTTTTT
TRBJ2-7,.,TRBD1,TRBV18,CASSPLGTDRREQYF,TGTGCCAGCTCACCACTCGGGACGGACAGGAGGGAGCAGTACTTC
TRBJ1-4,many,.,TRBV12-3/TRBV12-4,CASSLSGLGEKLFF,TGTGCCAGCAGTTTATCAGGATTAGGAGAAAAACTGTTTTTT
TRBJ2-2,many,.,TRBV27,CASSLSSAPNTGELFF,TGTGCCAGCAGTTTATCGAGCGCTCCGAACACCGGGGAGCTGTTTTTT